This T cell receptor (beta chain) was sequenced for a study of T cells expressing NK-cell markers. About the study: Of eight sequenced donors, seven were HCMV-seropositive and one HCMV-seronegative. Study findings and constraints: For four donors, these clonotypes were likewise the leading ones in the CD3+CD56-NKG2C+ fraction.

The authors made TCR beta cDNA libraries by 5'RACE template switching. This switching added a universal primer site and UMIs. After re-calling the 5' RACE reads, TCRdb lists one entry per CDR3 protein, DNA absent. This table lists 150,000 to 200,000 distinct CDR3 sequences. In regard to this clonotype: Its antigen is not identified.

Looked up from germline, CDR1 is LGHNA and CDR2 is YNFKEQ. CDR3 size: 16 residues. The receptor was derived from a woman between 18 and 69 years old in good health. The sample consisted of blood T cells: a sorted CD56 or NKG2C T cell subset, CD4+ or CD8+ T cells, or bulk PBMC T cells (not recorded which). V and J are TRBV4-2 and TRBJ1-4; TCRdb calls TRBD1, which cannot be checked without DNA. This chain's CDR3 is CASSQVDRVTNEKLFF.